This note documents a single TCR beta chain sequence. Some clones are missing from TCRdb's copy, which holds only in-frame ones; the method was immunoSEQ multiplex PCR. The data contain more than 250,000 clones, 88% of them singletons. The sample is drawn from a study of blood T cell repertoires in COVID-19. Across the whole study: Samples of COVID-19 (acute and convalescent) were obtained from the United States, Italy and Spain.

Between the trimmed V and J ends, which lost 4 bases and 8 bases, there was a span of 20 bases. This CDR3 is built from 16 residues. The germline V gene encodes CDR1 LGHNA and CDR2 YSLEER. Sequenced sample: peripheral blood. The clonotype comes from a human donor in a cohort sampled during active COVID-19. The rearrangement links TRBV4-3 to TRBJ2-2; D is uncertain. This CDR3 is CASSPQNSLSGGELFF. In nucleotides, the CDR3 is TGCGCCAGCAGCCCTCAGAACAGTTTATCCGGTGGGGAGCTGTTTTTT.